This record concerns one TCR beta chain sequence. This receptor's antigen is unknown. The sample holds no much larger clone one base away, and base qualities are not on file. The source of the sample is a study of T cell repertoires in cytomegalovirus infection (dated by TCRdb to the late 2010s). Notes on the research overall: Alongside well-studied HLA-B-restricted epitopes, the peptide stimulations were aimed at recently identified HLA-C-restricted CMV epitopes, whose presentation resists viral immunomodulation. The HLA type of each donor mattered for the analysis, because public TCR beta signatures pointed to carriage of CMV infection along with the matching HLA type. The paper as a whole reports these results and caveats: The ex vivo response was dominated by HLA-C-restricted CMV-specific TCR beta clonotypes, which also provided the single most frequent clonotype in two of eight donors. Carriers of CMV infection plus the relevant HLA type were discriminated by the cumulative frequency of public TCR beta family members in the study cohort and in an independent 352-donor cohort.

The data were produced on an Illumina HiSeq 1500. The raw public data were reprocessed by TCRdb itself: fastp quality trimming at Q25, MiXCR clonotype calling, in-frame beta chains only. Rows with one shared CDR3 protein collapse into an entry with the most common genes and DNA. The sample has roughly 90,000 distinct CDR3 sequences on record, about 24% of them singletons. In total, the top ten clones hold approximately 48% of the sample. This specimen's treatment or condition label, interpreted: in vitro stimulation with specific CMV peptide epitopes to enrich CMV-specific T cells. Counted from cysteine to phenylalanine, this CDR3 has 10 amino acids. Only the CDR3 portion is preserved as DNA: 30 bases, with reading frame beginning at the first base. From a lookup of the germline V gene, CDR1 and CDR2 are SQVTM and ANQGSEA. The V end loses 8 bases and the J end loses 10 bases, and a stretch of 14 bases separates them.

The sequence derives from a human donor in good health (CMV status not recorded). Some clones in this sample may be carry-over from other donors' samples. The source material was CD8+ T cells from cultured PBMCs, sampled from culture after CMV antigen stimulation. Here the chain combines TRBV29-1 and TRBJ1-2; no confident D gene assignment can be made. The DNA is TGCAGCACCTGGACGAACACCTACACCTTC. Translated, it gives CSTWTNTYTF.